The 12 T cell receptor beta chains listed next were all sequenced from one sample in a study of shared clonotypes between healthy human individuals. Clones were read by immunoSEQ multiplex PCR, and TCRdb kept only the in-frame ones, dropping some. This table has about 2.1 million clones, around 93% appearing once. The naive CD8 fraction comprised CD45RO-negative cells positively selected for CCR7 and excluded terminally differentiated effector memory CD45RA+ cells. Sequenced sample: naive CD8+ T cells from PBMCs. The receptors stem from a young man in good health. Some clones in this sample may be carry-over from other donors' samples.

This clone was observed a single time. The chain couples TRBV30 to TRBJ1-2, with TRBD1 identical over 7 bases. Looked up from germline, CDR1 is GTSNPN and CDR2 is SVGIG (reference sequence). CDR3 length: 14 residues. Trimming removed 3 bases from V and 4 bases from J; junction bases left unmatched: 8. The chain's CDR3 is CAWSYGQVVYGYTF. CDR3 sequence (DNA): TGTGCCTGGAGCTACGGACAGGTGGTCTATGGCTACACCTTC.

With regard to this clone: Other DNA sequences in the same sample also yield this CDR3. This rearrangement joins TRBV18 to TRBJ2-1; D possibly corresponds to TRBD2 (6 bases). CDR3 size: 15 residues. The germline CDR1 and CDR2 sequences are KGHSH and LQKENI. V was pared by 3 bases and J by 0 bases, with 9 bases between. Here the CDR3 DNA reads TGTGCCAGCTCACCGGAGGGGAGCTCCTACAATGAGCAGTTCTTC. The encoded protein is CASSPEGSSYNEQFF.

This chain uses TRBV19 with TRBJ2-7; 7 bases are a match to TRBD2. Germline V gene lookup returns CDR1 LNHDA and CDR2 SQIVND (reference sequence). V was pared by 7 bases and J by 7 bases, with 7 bases of the junction left unmatched. This CDR3 has 12 residues. The CDR3 spells CASKSGTEEQYF. The CDR3 bases are TGTGCCAGTAAAAGCGGGACTGAAGAGCAGTACTTC.

The chain combines TRBV6-5 with TRBJ1-1, with D perhaps TRBD1 (5 bases). Per germline, CDR1 MNHEY and CDR2 SVGAGI. The CDR3 runs to 14 residues. V shed 2 bases and J shed 5 bases, with 12 bases lying between them. CDR3 coding DNA: TGTGCCAGCAGTTACCAGGGTTTGTGGACTGAAGCTTTCTTT. It encodes CASSYQGLWTEAFF.

This sequence joins TRBV5-1 and TRBJ2-1, with a possible D match to TRBD2 (5 bases). Germline V gene sequence: CDR1 SGHRS, CDR2 YFSETQ. Deletions cut 0 bases from V and 4 bases from J, with 23 bases between. The length of the CDR3 is 19 residues. The CDR3 nucleotides read TGCGCCAGCAGCTTGGACTCGGGCAGAAGCGCCGGACTTTACAATGAGCAGTTCTTC. This translates into CASSLDSGRSAGLYNEQFF.

The chain recombines TRBV5-5 with TRBJ2-7; 9 bases agree with TRBD1. With V trimmed by 2 bases and J by 2 bases, 8 bases remained unmatched. The CDR3 is 16 amino acids. Germline V gene sequence: CDR1 SGHKS, CDR2 YYEKEE (reference sequence). The CDR3 protein is CASSLPQGASAYEQYF. The DNA of the CDR3 is TGTGCCAGCAGCTTACCACAGGGGGCGTCGGCCTACGAGCAGTACTTC.

The genes are TRBV4-3 and TRBJ1-2; tentative D call: TRBD1 (5 bases). V lost 1 base and J 0 bases, leaving 9 bases between the germline ends. This CDR3 region has 15 residues. CDR1 is LGHNA, CDR2 YSLEER, per germline. The DNA for the CDR3 is TGCGCCAGCAGCCAAGGACAGCGCGCTAACTATGGCTACACCTTC. Protein: CASSQGQRANYGYTF.

About this clone itself: Other nucleotide sequences from this sample produce the same CDR3. The rearrangement uses TRBV9 and TRBJ2-7, with 7 bases lining up with TRBD1. The CDR3 spans 14 residues. Germline trimming cut 0 bases from V and 2 bases from J; bases unmatched to any gene: 2. CDR1 and CDR2 from the germline V gene are SGDLS and YYNGEE. Written as DNA, the CDR3 is TGTGCCAGCAGCGTAGGAGGGACAGCCTACGAGCAGTACTTC. Protein: CASSVGGTAYEQYF.

This clone has a single count. This sample includes further DNA sequences coding for the same CDR3. This chain links TRBV19 with TRBJ1-5; the match to TRBD1 covers 10 bases. The CDR3 has 14 residues. Germline loops: CDR1 LNHDA, CDR2 SQIVND (reference sequence). Trimming took 7 bases from V and 4 from J; bases not matched to a gene: 4. The CDR3 here is CASMGDRGNQPQHF. In DNA, the CDR3 is TGTGCCAGTATGGGGGACAGGGGTAATCAGCCCCAGCATTTT. The full variable domain, in which reference TRBV19 and TRBJ1-5 provide the parts outside the CDR3, is DGGITQSPKYLFRKEGQNVTLSCEQNLNHDAMYWYRQDPGQGLRLIYYSQIVNDFQKGDIAEGYSVSREKKESFPLTVTSAQKNPTAFYLCASMGDRGNQPQHFGDGTRLSIL.

This clone was seen only once. The genes are TRBV5-6 and TRBJ2-7, with D possibly TRBD2 on 6 matching bases. Looked up from germline, CDR1 is SGHDT and CDR2 is YYEEEE. Trimming removed 0 bases at V and 1 base at J, with 14 bases between. The CDR3 extends over 16 amino acids. The CDR3 DNA is TGTGCCAGCAGCTTGGATGGCGGGATAACATCCTACGAGCAGTACTTC. Its protein is CASSLDGGITSYEQYF.

This chain uses TRBV7-9 with TRBJ2-7, with a weak D call TRBD2 (6 bases). CDR1 is SEHNR and CDR2 is FQNEAQ in the germline V gene (reference sequence). Trimming pared 0 bases from V and 0 bases from J, leaving 9 bases between. The CDR3 is 15 amino acids. CDR3: CASSLAAGYSYEQYF. CDR3 nucleotide sequence: TGTGCCAGCAGCTTAGCGGCGGGGTACTCCTACGAGCAGTACTTC.

The chain links TRBV6-4 to TRBJ2-3; D perhaps matches TRBD2 (5 bases). Germline V gene lookup returns CDR1 MRHNA and CDR2 SNTAGT. The CDR3 has 15 residues. V lost 4 bases to trimming and J lost 1 base, with 12 bases between them. Written as DNA, the CDR3 is TGTGCCAGCAGTGCGAAGGACTCCGGCACAGATACGCAGTATTTT. It is translated as CASSAKDSGTDTQYF.